The clone carrying this TCR beta chain has only a few counts. Its antigen is unknown. The data stem from a study of T cells after yellow fever vaccination. Germline CDR1 SGHRS, CDR2 YFSETQ. This CDR3 has 14 amino acids. V shed 2 bases, J shed 8 bases, and the junction held 4 bases outside the gene matches. Findings and limits, study-wide: Abundant clonotypes (contaminants from the bulk population) could be present in FACS-sorted repertoires.

MiXCR was run by TCRdb on the 5' RACE reads, yielding one entry per CDR3 protein. In the table there are a few hundred thousand distinct CDR3 sequences, around 3.6% of which are singletons. The rearrangement links TRBV5-1 to TRBJ1-4; 9 bases agree with TRBD1. The source of this sequence is a man younger than 30 who received the YFV17D yellow fever vaccine. Source: PBMCs, taken on the day of the yellow fever booster vaccination. The CDR3 is CASSFGQGREKLFF. The CDR3 DNA sequence: TGCGCCAGCAGCTTTGGACAGGGGAGGGAAAAACTGTTTTTT.